The text below deals with one TCR beta chain. This clone's antigen is unknown. No base quality values were provided; no much bigger clone lies one nucleotide off. This record comes from a study of Ad26.COV2.S vaccination and SARS-CoV-2 variants (dated by TCRdb to about 2021). Concerning the study at large: Vaccine-arm donors were drawn from COV1001, a multicentre, randomized, double-blind, placebo-controlled phase I-IIa trial of Ad26.COV2.S in healthy adults. Ad26.COV2.S was given intramuscularly at 5x10^10 or 1x10^11 viral particles, as a single shot or as two shots 56 days apart. TCRbeta repertoire sequencing served as the tool for gauging how specific and how broad the SARS-CoV-2-reactive T cell receptors were following Ad26.COV2.S vaccination. A total of 32 samples were included in the TCR-sequenced set, comprising approximately 20 Ad26.COV2.S vaccine recipients, 5 placebo recipients and 8 SARS-CoV-2 convalescent individuals. Participants in the trial were split at random into five groups of five each, receiving low-dose or high-dose Ad26.COV2.S once or twice, or else placebo on both occasions. Blinding of investigators to trial group allocation was maintained during experiments and outcome assessment. What the research found in general, with its limitations: Spike-specific TCR breadth was higher in Ad26.COV2.S recipients than in placebo recipients (P = 0.0014). According to the authors, total T cell responses may have been underestimated by the TCR breadth and depth analyses. Vaccine and placebo recipients had similar non-spike TCR breadth, a finding consistent with the vaccine containing only spike. The study was not powered for comparison of responses between vaccine doses or regimens. After vaccination, spike-specific CD8+ and CD4+ T cell responses were reported to show substantial breadth.

The CDR3 has 14 amino acids, counting the end cysteine and phenylalanine. Just CDR3 DNA is preserved here, 42 bases in frame from base 1. V is shortened by 0 bases, J by 3 bases, and the region joining them spans 8 bases. CDR1 and CDR2 are read off the germline V gene as LGHNA and YSLEER. TCRbeta CDR3 regions were sequenced with the immunoSEQ Assay. After extraction, genomic DNA underwent amplification by bias-controlled multiplex PCR, followed by high-throughput sequencing. Concerning the study's data processing: Collapsing and filtering of sequences were performed to quantify the absolute abundance of each unique TCRbeta CDR3 region. T cell fraction was estimated by normalization of TCRbeta template counts to usable DNA, with usable DNA being measured through amplification of reference genes present in all nucleated cells. Repertoire TCRs were annotated as SARS-CoV-2-specific by exact matching of V gene, CDR3 amino acid sequence and J gene to a known reactive TCR set. The reference SARS-CoV-2 TCR set was derived from MIRA and filtered for enrichment in COVID-19-positive ImmuneCODE repertoires, a step that removed public or cross-reactive TCRs. Using the MIRA antigens, annotated TCRs were further analysed by specific ORF or by position within an ORF. Depth was the summed frequency of annotated unique rearrangements, while breadth was defined as annotated unique rearrangements over total unique productive rearrangements. Group comparisons of TCR breadth used two-sided Wilcoxon rank-sum tests. What TCRdb holds here is the immuneACCESS table cut down to in-frame rearrangements. Part of the clones is not present; checked against another copy, under half of the missing clones reflect an unresolved V gene, and the others are unexplained. The DNA gave D and trimming, while V, J and clone size come from that table. The sample table lists more than 300,000 clones, about 82% of them with a count of one. More than 1.5% of the sample comes from the top ten.

Interpreted using the paper, the treatment or condition label stands for: around 19 received Ad26.COV2.S at low or high dose, single or two shots; about 5 received placebo; per-sample allocation not given. Repertoires of vaccine and placebo recipients were sequenced from samples collected on day 63 after the first injection. In Cohort 1b, 25 to 30 adults aged 18-55 years were enrolled at a single site in Boston, USA, between 29 July and 7 August 2020. Ad26.COV2.S was a replication-incompetent adenovirus type 26 vector expressing a prefusion-stabilized SARS-CoV-2 spike protein from the original Wuhan strain.

Sample: peripheral blood, taken in a trial of Ad26.COV2.S vaccine versus placebo. This TCR derives from a person aged 18 to 65 who received the Ad26.COV2.S COVID-19 vaccine or a placebo. The V gene is TRBV4-3 and the J gene is TRBJ1-2, with no D gene named confidently. The CDR3 protein is CASSQETGYYGYTF. At the DNA level, the sequence is TGCGCCAGCAGCCAAGAAACTGGTTACTATGGCTACACCTTC.